The entry that follows covers one TCR beta chain sequence. The data derive from a study of beta chain features in type 1 diabetes. Study information: Similarity in age, gender and cell yields was seen between patients and healthy donors.

The isolated RNA, all of it, was reverse transcribed, so expressed TCRB transcripts were what got sequenced. TCRdb's copy holds only in-frame clones and misses some; the assay was immunoSEQ multiplex PCR. The sample gives under 45,000 clones, roughly 50% of which show up once; about 0.25% is in the top ten. The junction had 8 bases not matched to a gene; V was cut back by 4 bases and J by 3 bases. The CDR3 contains 16 residues. Germline V CDR1 and CDR2: KGHSH, LQKENI. This rearrangement joins TRBV18 to TRBJ1-5, with TRBD1 identical over 8 bases. Sequenced: stem cell memory CD4+ T cells from blood. This TCR was recovered from a woman in her 30s in good health. CDR3 amino acids: CASSLLPGQDNQPQHF. CDR3 bases: TGTGCCAGCTCACTCCTACCGGGACAGGACAATCAGCCCCAGCATTTT.